Sequencing of this T cell receptor (beta chain) was carried out in a study of blood T cell repertoires in COVID-19. Authors' methods: Amplified reference gene primers provided the basis for estimating nucleated cell counts. Profiled with immunoSEQ multiplex PCR; TCRdb holds only in-frame clones, not every one. The V and J calls and the clone size are those of that table, but D and trimming were determined from the DNA. The sample yields about 250,000 clones, around 79% seen once. CDR1 and CDR2 (germline): MNHNY, SVGAGI (reference sequence). This CDR3 comprises 16 residues. The V and J ends lost 2 bases and 2 bases, in that order; junction bases with no gene match: 5.

V usage is TRBV6-6 and J usage is TRBJ2-5, with TRBD2 identical over 10 bases. Sample: peripheral blood. This TCR was recovered from a woman over 75 with acute or convalescent COVID-19. The CDR3 loop reads CASSYGASGGQETQYF. CDR3 coding DNA: TGTGCCAGCAGTTACGGGGCTAGCGGGGGACAAGAGACCCAGTACTTC.